The 10 T cell receptor beta chains below come from one sample, sequenced in a study of beta chain features in type 1 diabetes. The isolated RNA, all of it, was reverse transcribed, so expressed TCRB transcripts were what got sequenced. Produced via immunoSEQ multiplex PCR; TCRdb's table is partial and in-frame only. This repertoire shows 300,000 to 400,000 clones, 11% found once; its top ten account for under 0.02%. Sequenced: naive CD4+ T cells from blood. These receptors came from a woman aged 30 to 39 in good health.

In this sample, this clone turned up a few times. This sequence joins TRBV29-1 and TRBJ1-5; 9 bases fit TRBD1. This CDR3 region has 14 residues. Looked up from germline, CDR1 is SQVTM and CDR2 is ANQGSEA. The ends lost 7 bases at V and 0 bases at J; junction bases unmatched: 4. The CDR3 DNA is TGCAGCGCCGACAGGGGGGATAGCAATCAGCCCCAGCATTTT. This sequence encodes CSADRGDSNQPQHF.

The genes are TRBV6-6 and TRBJ2-1, with 8 bases aligning to TRBD1. V was clipped by 2 bases and J by 6 bases; unmatched bases: 6. The CDR3 length is 15 residues. Germline V lookup: CDR1 MNHNY, CDR2 SVGAGI (reference sequence). CDR3 residues: CASSYDPGTGNEQFF. DNA for the CDR3: TGTGCCAGCAGTTACGACCCTGGGACAGGCAATGAGCAGTTCTTC.

V usage is TRBV9 and J usage is TRBJ2-7, with a tentative D call TRBD2 (6 bases). CDR1 and CDR2 (germline): SGDLS, YYNGEE. Trimming took off 4 bases at V and 4 bases at J, with 12 bases between the two ends. This CDR3 is 13 amino acids long. CDR3 nucleotide sequence: TGTGCCAGCAGCTCCCGACTAGGGTACGAGCAGTACTTC. Translating it yields CASSSRLGYEQYF.

This clone was counted between two and nine times. J is TRBJ1-1 and V is TRBV5-1, with TRBD1 matching 7 bases. The germline gives CDR1 SGHRS, CDR2 YFSETQ. V lost 2 bases and J lost 5; bases outside the gene matches: 3. The length of the CDR3 is 13 residues. The CDR3 sequence: CASSLIQGTEAFF. In DNA, the CDR3 is TGCGCCAGCAGCTTAATACAGGGGACTGAAGCTTTCTTT.

The chain joins TRBV10-3 to TRBJ1-1; 7 bases map to TRBD1. Germline loops: CDR1 ENHRY, CDR2 SYGVKD. V shed 5 bases, J shed 1 base, and the junction held 7 bases outside the gene matches. The CDR3 covers 15 residues. This CDR3 is CAISSTGVGNTEAFF. The CDR3 DNA reads TGTGCCATCAGTAGTACAGGGGTAGGGAACACTGAAGCTTTCTTT.

In DNA form, the CDR3 reads TGTGCCAGCTCACAGAGGACAGACGGTTACAATGAGCAGTTCTTC. Encoded protein: CASSQRTDGYNEQFF. The chain combines TRBV18 with TRBJ2-1, with D possibly being TRBD1 (6 bases). The CDR3 is 15 residues long. Germline V CDR1 and CDR2: KGHSH, LQKENI. V was cut by 4 bases and J by 4 bases, with 14 bases left in between.

This clone was counted a few times. The chain uses TRBV29-1 and TRBJ1-4; D is uncertain. The V and J ends lost 5 bases and 8 bases respectively, with 15 bases between them. CDR1 and CDR2 (germline): SQVTM, ANQGSEA. This CDR3 is 13 amino acids long. The CDR3 region is CSVRGTQGEKLFF. As DNA, the CDR3 is TGCAGCGTTCGGGGAACCCAAGGGGAAAAACTGTTTTTT.

The rearrangement joins TRBV7-3 to TRBJ2-1; D might be TRBD2 (5 bases). This CDR3 spans 13 amino acids. Trimming took off 5 bases at V and 6 bases at J, with 11 bases between the two ends. CDR1 and CDR2 (germline): SGHTA, FQGTGA. CDR3 in DNA: TGTGCCAGCAGCCCCCTAGCCCGCAATGAGCAGTTCTTC. It encodes CASSPLARNEQFF.

This clone came up a few times. This chain joins TRBV28 and TRBJ1-2; D is ambiguous. Germline V gene data show CDR1 as MDHEN and CDR2 as SYDVKM. The V end lost 6 bases, the J end lost 6 bases, and 11 bases lay between the germline ends. The CDR3 is 12 residues long. CDR3 nucleotides: TGTGCCAGCAGCCTGCGGGTTGATGGCTACACCTTC. Its protein product is CASSLRVDGYTF.

In this sample, this clone turned up a few times. The CDR3 coding sequence is TGTGCCAGTAGTAAACTAGCGGGAGCCGAAGAGACCCAGTACTTC. Its protein is CASSKLAGAEETQYF. The V and J genes are TRBV19 and TRBJ2-5, with 11 bases matching TRBD2. This CDR3 has 15 residues. V lost 4 bases to trimming and J lost 3 bases; unmatched junction nucleotides: 4. Germline loops: CDR1 LNHDA, CDR2 SQIVND (reference sequence).